The rows below give T cell receptor beta chains drawn from one sample of a study of blood T cell repertoires in COVID-19. Profiled with immunoSEQ multiplex PCR; TCRdb holds only in-frame clones, not every one. The sample holds just over 300,000 clones, nearly 90% seen once. Sequencing was carried out using peripheral blood. Receptors originate from a woman under 40 with COVID-19, enrolled during active disease. Each CDR3 is given with its conserved first and last residue. The size entry is marked missing in some rows and otherwise reads once, few, many or a size class.

j_call	v_call	clone_size	cdr3_aa
TRBJ2-2	TRBV5-4	.	CASSAFSGVNTGELFF
TRBJ1-1	TRBV6-5	.	CASKTGMNTEAFF
TRBJ2-5	TRBV7-9	.	CASRPSGGQETQYF
TRBJ1-1	TRBV2	.	CASRYRGGIVWTEAFF
TRBJ2-3	TRBV11-2	.	CASSYNRGVTDTQYF
TRBJ1-1	TRBV27	.	CASSTTGLGEAFF
TRBJ1-5	TRBV18	few	CASSPNPGVRQPQHF
TRBJ1-6	TRBV5-4	.	CASNYNRDNYNSPLHF
TRBJ2-3	TRBV30	.	CACSTGPPTDTQYF
TRBJ1-6	TRBV18	.	CASSPRDRVSGSPLHF
TRBJ1-2	TRBV27	once	CASSPSAGYGYTF
TRBJ2-3	TRBV14	few	CASSHLMTDTQYF
TRBJ2-5	TRBV12-3/TRBV12-4	.	CASRASGRETQYF
TRBJ2-6	TRBV5-8	.	CASSLEESAGANVLTF
TRBJ1-2	TRBV19	.	CASSIADGYTF
TRBJ1-3	TRBV11-3	.	CASSSPRYGNTIYF
TRBJ2-5	TRBV5-4	.	CASSLMAARRTQYF
TRBJ2-7	TRBV5-6	.	CASSLWGTGSSYEQYF
TRBJ2-2	TRBV9	.	CASSVTGFSTGELFF
TRBJ1-1	TRBV4-2	few	CASSPQGGVTEAFF
TRBJ1-5	TRBV12-3/TRBV12-4	.	CASSTNRDQPQHF
TRBJ1-2	TRBV1	.	CTSSQGSGIPFYGYTF
TRBJ1-2	TRBV10-2	.	CASINQPGQGAKRGYTF
TRBJ1-2	TRBV4-2	.	CASSQWGGQGAGYTF
TRBJ1-4	TRBV19	.	CATKTIRDNNEKLFF
TRBJ1-1	TRBV10-1	once	CASSLTDGNTEAFF
TRBJ2-1	TRBV4-3	.	CASSETGATYNEQFF
TRBJ1-2	TRBV12-3/TRBV12-4	.	CASTTGRRGNYTF
TRBJ1-1	TRBV12-3/TRBV12-4	.	CASSLRGHTEAFF
TRBJ2-5	TRBV7-2	.	CASSYRGGGETQYF
TRBJ1-6	TRBV7-9	.	CASSLKVIGGTNSPLHF
TRBJ2-3	TRBV5-1	.	CASSRGGSPDTQYF
TRBJ1-1	TRBV20-1	.	CSARGFTEAFF
TRBJ2-5	TRBV5-1	.	CASSLMRQGARKTQYF
TRBJ2-1	TRBV7-9	few	CASSSIRTASSYNEQFF
TRBJ2-7	TRBV12-2	.	CASRLAGGTSGYEQYF
TRBJ1-4	TRBV5-1	.	CASSFGSGNEKLFF
TRBJ2-1	TRBV19	.	CASSVSGGSSYNEQFF
TRBJ1-5	TRBV9	.	CASSQASGEPQHF
TRBJ1-2	TRBV5-6	.	CATKGTGVGYGYTF
TRBJ2-3	TRBV12-3/TRBV12-4	.	CASSLAVTDTQYF
TRBJ1-1	TRBV5-4	.	CASSSGYTEAFF
TRBJ1-2	TRBV5-5	once	CASSLAPANYGYTF
TRBJ1-1	TRBV19	.	CASSIQGSMGAFF
TRBJ1-2	TRBV12-3/TRBV12-4	.	CASSEGNGGYTF
TRBJ1-5	TRBV7-9	.	CASSLGWTGGDNQPQHF
TRBJ2-1	TRBV6-6	.	CATGTGFNNEQFF
TRBJ1-1	TRBV5-5	.	CASRQLTGMNTEAFF
TRBJ1-1	TRBV4-3	.	CASSLNTLRQGGNTEAFF
TRBJ2-3	TRBV19	.	CASSVRADTQYF
TRBJ1-2	TRBV15	.	CATSRKFSGAMSHYGYTF
TRBJ1-1	TRBV6-1	.	CASSDVQRNTEAFF
TRBJ1-1	TRBV21-1	once	CASRGQYDSEAFF
TRBJ1-5	TRBV19	.	CASSSQRASRGNQPQHF
TRBJ1-5	TRBV24-1	few	CATSPREGNQPQHF